This TCR beta chain emerged from a study of T cells after yellow fever vaccination. In germline, CDR1 is SGHNT, CDR2 YYREEE (reference sequence). The V gene end was trimmed by 4 bases and the J gene end by 3 bases; junction bases not matched to a gene: 7. There are 16 residues in the CDR3. TCRdb used MiXCR to reprocess the 5' RACE reads, holding one entry per CDR3 protein. Of under 500,000 distinct CDR3 sequences in the sample, roughly a sixth were seen once. Sequencing used PBMCs, obtained before the yellow fever booster vaccination. This TCR came from a man between 18 and 35 years old who received the YFV17D yellow fever vaccine. The V gene is TRBV5-4, the J gene TRBJ2-3; 11 nucleotides match TRBD2. CDR3 sequence: CASSVSGGAGTDTQYF. The CDR3 DNA is TGTGCCAGCAGCGTTAGCGGGGGGGCCGGGACAGATACGCAGTATTTT.